Included here is one TCR beta chain sequence, with context. The antigen is not known. This sample was included in a study of CD8+ T cells in alopecia areata. Study context: Twice daily, treated patients received 5 to 10 mg of oral tofacitinib.

Treatment given: oral pan-JAK inhibitor, 5-10 mg twice daily. Peripheral blood and lesional scalp punch biopsies came from alopecia areata patients. Following extraction, RNA underwent reverse transcription to cDNA, which served as the sequencing template. Measured with immunoSEQ multiplex PCR; TCRdb has only the in-frame clones, and not every one. The table lists some 110,000 clones, around 50% of them singletons. Whole-study results and caveats: Under tofacitinib, numerous expanded lesional clonotypes remained detectable in scalp and blood. Scalp clonality and expanded CD8+ clones among the top 100 fell significantly with tofacitinib.

The TCR originated in a human donor with alopecia areata. Source: CD8+ T cells sorted from blood, taken at week 24, from a patient treated with tofacitinib.

CDR3 coding DNA: TGCGCCAGCAGCCTGGCGGGGGGCGAGCGCAATGAGCAGTTCTTC. Translating gives CASSLAGGERNEQFF. This sequence joins TRBV4-3 and TRBJ2-1; 8 bases fit TRBD2. The junction had 8 bases not matched to a gene; V was cut back by 4 bases and J by 6 bases. The CDR3 is 15 amino acids. CDR1 is LGHNA, CDR2 YSLEER, per germline.